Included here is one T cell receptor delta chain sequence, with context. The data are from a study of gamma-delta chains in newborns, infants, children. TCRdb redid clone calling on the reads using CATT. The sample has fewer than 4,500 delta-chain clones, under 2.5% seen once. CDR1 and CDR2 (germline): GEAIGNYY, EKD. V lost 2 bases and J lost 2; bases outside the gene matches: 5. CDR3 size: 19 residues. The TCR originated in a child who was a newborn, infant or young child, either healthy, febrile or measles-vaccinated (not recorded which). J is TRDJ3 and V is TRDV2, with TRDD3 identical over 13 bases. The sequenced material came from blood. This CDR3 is CACDNALGDTAWDTRQMFF. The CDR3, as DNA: TGTGCCTGTGACAACGCACTGGGGGATACGGCCTGGGACACCCGACAGATGTTTTTC.